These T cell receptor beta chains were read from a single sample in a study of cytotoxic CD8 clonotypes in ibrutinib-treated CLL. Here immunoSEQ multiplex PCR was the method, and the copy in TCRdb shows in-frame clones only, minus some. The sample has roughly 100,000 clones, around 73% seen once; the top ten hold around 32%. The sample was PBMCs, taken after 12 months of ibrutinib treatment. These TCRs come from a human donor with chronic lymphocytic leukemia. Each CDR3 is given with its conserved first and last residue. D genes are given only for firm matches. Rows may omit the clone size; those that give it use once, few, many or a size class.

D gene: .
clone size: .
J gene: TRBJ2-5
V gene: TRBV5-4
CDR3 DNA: TGTGCCAGCAGCTTGGCCCGTGAAGAGACCCAGTACTTC
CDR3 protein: CASSLAREETQYF

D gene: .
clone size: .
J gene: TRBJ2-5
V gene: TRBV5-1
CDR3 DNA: TGCGCCAGCTGTTCACAGGGAGCTCAAGAGACCCAGTACTTC
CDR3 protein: CASCSQGAQETQYF

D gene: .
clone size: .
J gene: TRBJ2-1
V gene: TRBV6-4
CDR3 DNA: TGTGCCAGCAGTGAAACCGTGGAGGGTGAGCAGTTCTTC
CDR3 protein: CASSETVEGEQFF

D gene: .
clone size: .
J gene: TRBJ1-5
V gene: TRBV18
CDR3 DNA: TGTGCCAGCTCACAGGTCCCGGATCAGCCCCAGCATTTT
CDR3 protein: CASSQVPDQPQHF

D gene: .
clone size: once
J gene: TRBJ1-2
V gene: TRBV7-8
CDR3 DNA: TGTGCCAGCAGCTTAGTTGTAGAGACTAACTATGGCTACACCTTC
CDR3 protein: CASSLVVETNYGYTF

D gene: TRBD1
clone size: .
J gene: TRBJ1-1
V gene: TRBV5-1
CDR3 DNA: TGCGCCAGCAGCACGGGACAGGCGATGAACACTGAAGCTTTCTTT
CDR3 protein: CASSTGQAMNTEAFF

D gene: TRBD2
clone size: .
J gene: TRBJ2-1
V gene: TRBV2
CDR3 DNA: TGTGCCAGCAGTCGGACTAGCGGGGTGGGCAATGAGCAGTTCTTC
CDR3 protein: CASSRTSGVGNEQFF

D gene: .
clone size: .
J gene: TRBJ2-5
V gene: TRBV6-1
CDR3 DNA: TGTGCCAGCGCCTCGGGAGCGCTTCAAGAGACCCAGTACTTC
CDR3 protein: CASASGALQETQYF

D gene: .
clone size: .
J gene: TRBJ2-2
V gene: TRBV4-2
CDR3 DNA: TGTGCCAGCAGCCTTGAGGTCCTAGGCGCCGGGGAGCTGTTTTTT
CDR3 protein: CASSLEVLGAGELFF

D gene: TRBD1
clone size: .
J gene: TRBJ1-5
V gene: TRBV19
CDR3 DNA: TGTGCCAGTAGGTTAACAGGGGGAAATAGCAATCAGCCCCAGCATTTT
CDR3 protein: CASRLTGGNSNQPQHF

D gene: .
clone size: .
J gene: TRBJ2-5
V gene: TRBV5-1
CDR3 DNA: TGCGCCAGCAGCTTGGATACGGGGACTGAAGAGACCCAGTACTTC
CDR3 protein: CASSLDTGTEETQYF

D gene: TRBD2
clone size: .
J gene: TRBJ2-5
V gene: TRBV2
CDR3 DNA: TGTGCCAGCAGTGTGACCCTAGCGGGGGGGCCCGGAGAGACCCAGTACTTC
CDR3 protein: CASSVTLAGGPGETQYF

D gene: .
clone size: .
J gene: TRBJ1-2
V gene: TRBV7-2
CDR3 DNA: TGTGCCAGCAGCTTGGCTTGGGATAGGGACTATGGCTACACCTTC
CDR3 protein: CASSLAWDRDYGYTF

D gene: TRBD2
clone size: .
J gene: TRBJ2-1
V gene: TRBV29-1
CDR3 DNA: TGCAGCGTGACGGGAGGGGAGGACTCCTACAATGAGCAGTTCTTC
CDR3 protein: CSVTGGEDSYNEQFF